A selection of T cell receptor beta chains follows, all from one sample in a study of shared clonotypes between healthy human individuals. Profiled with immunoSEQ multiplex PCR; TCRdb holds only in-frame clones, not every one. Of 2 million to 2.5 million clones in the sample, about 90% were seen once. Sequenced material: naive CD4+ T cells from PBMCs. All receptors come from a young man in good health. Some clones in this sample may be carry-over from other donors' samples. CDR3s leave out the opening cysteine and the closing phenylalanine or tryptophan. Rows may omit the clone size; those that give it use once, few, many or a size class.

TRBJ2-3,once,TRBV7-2,ASSSRTSTFTDTQY
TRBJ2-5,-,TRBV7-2,ASSLAVTSWETQY
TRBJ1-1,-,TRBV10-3,AISDRGEAF
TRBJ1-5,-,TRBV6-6,ASSWGAGASNQPQH
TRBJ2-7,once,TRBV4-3,ASSQGHGLTYEQY
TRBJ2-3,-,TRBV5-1,ASSFDPQGMSTDTQY
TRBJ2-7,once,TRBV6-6,ASSYSRDPGLD
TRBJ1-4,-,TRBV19,ASKELNEKLF
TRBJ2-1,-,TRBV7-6,ASSSLRTSGKVYNEQF
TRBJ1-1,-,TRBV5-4,ASSTTRNTEAF
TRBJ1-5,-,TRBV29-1,SVEPSSGQPQH
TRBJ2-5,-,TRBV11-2,ASSSARVATQY
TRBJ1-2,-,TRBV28,ASSGQGYGYT
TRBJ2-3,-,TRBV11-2,ASSLREGRTDTQY
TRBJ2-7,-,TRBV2,ASSPGLAIGYEQY
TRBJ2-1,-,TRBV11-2,ASWAGTHNEQF
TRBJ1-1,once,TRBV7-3,ASSLMGVAGTEAF
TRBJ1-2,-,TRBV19,ASSIMGLDYGYT
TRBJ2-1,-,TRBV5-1,ASSLSDIYNEQF
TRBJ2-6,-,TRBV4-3,ASSQVVLGSGANVLT
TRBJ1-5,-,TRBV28,ASSLFWGVRQPQH
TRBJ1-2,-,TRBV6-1,ASRPQGSYGYT
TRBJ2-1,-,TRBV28,ATNLGLAELNEQF
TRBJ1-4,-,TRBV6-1,ASSELGPGEKLF
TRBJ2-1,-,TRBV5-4,ASSLWREGSYNEQF
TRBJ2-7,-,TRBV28,ASSWGPGGDYEQY
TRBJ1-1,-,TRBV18,ASSLPNRGENTEAF
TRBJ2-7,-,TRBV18,ASSLVGQLSSYEQY
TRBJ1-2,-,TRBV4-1,ASSHPSDEATYGYT
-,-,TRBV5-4,ASSRTGVYAYEQY
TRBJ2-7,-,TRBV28,ASSSGQLNPYEQY
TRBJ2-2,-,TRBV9,ASSGKTRGFGTGELF
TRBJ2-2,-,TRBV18,ASSPNLQPNTGELF
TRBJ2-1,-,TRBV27,ASSRKAALLSYNEQF
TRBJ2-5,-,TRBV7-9,ASSTAEIEETQY
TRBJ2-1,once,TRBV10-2,ASSESTATLGNEQF
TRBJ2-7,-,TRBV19,ASSIEGQGASYEQY
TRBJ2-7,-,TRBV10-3,AIRAEGDEQY
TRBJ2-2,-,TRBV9,ASSVAPSGLAGPNTGELF
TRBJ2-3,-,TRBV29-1,SVALLRLDTDTQY
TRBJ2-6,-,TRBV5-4,ASSLALTGSGANVLT
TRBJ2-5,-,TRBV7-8,ASSLDRTGALGETQY
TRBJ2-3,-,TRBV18,ASSTQGDTQY
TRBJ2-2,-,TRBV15,ATSRAQATGELF
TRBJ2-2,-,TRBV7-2,ASSLVWGTPVFTGELF